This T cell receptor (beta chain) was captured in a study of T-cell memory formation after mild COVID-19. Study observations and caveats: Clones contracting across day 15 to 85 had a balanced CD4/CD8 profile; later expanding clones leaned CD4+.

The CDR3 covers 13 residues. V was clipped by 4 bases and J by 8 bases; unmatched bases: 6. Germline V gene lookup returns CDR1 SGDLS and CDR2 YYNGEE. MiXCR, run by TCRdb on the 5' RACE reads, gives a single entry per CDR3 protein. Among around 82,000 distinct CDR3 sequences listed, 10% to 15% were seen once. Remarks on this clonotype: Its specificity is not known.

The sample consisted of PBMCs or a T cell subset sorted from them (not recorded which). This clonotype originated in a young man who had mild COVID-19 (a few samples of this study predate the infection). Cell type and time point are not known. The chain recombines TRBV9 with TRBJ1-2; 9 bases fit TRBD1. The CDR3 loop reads CASSLRTGAGYTF. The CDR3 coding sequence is TGTGCCAGCAGCCTACGGACAGGGGCGGGCTACACCTTC. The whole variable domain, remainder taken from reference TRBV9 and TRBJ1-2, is DSGVTQTPKHLITATGQRVTLRCSPRSGDLSVYWYQQSLDQGLQFLIQYYNGEERAKGNILERFSAQQFPDLHSELNLSSLELGDSALYFCASSLRTGAGYTFGSGTRLTVV.